This TCR beta chain derives from a study of blood T cell repertoires in COVID-19. As for the study in general: Sites in the United States, Italy and Spain provided acute and convalescent COVID-19 samples. PBMCs, B-cell-depleted T cells, or T cells provided the cDNA or gDNA that made up the material.

The protocol was immunoSEQ multiplex PCR, while the TCRdb copy is restricted to in-frame clones and leaves out a portion. The data hold some 100,000 clones, with 80% to 90% observed a single time. The germline V gene has CDR1 SGHAT and CDR2 FQNNGV. The V gene end was trimmed by 2 bases and the J gene end by 0 bases; junction bases not matched to a gene: 4. The CDR3 length is 16 residues. Sequencing used peripheral blood. The chain is built from TRBV11-2 and TRBJ2-4; 7 nucleotides agree with TRBD2. This receptor was taken from a human donor in a cohort sampled during active COVID-19. The CDR3 DNA sequence: TGTGCCAGCAGCTTAACCGGGGGGTTAGCCAAAAACATTCAGTACTTC. Translated: CASSLTGGLAKNIQYF. The complete variable domain, with remaining parts taken from reference TRBV11-2 and TRBJ2-4, reads EAGVAQSPRYKIIEKRQSVAFWCNPISGHATLYWYQQILGQGPKLLIQFQNNGVVDDSQLPKDRFSAERLKGVDSTLKIQPAKLEDSAVYLCASSLTGGLAKNIQYFGAGTRLSVL.